A selection of T cell receptor beta chains follows, all from one sample in a study of blood T cells in healthy people across ages. A single record per CDR3 protein comes from TCRdb applying MiXCR to the 5' RACE reads. The table has 550,000 to 800,000 distinct CDR3 sequences, about 34% seen once. Sequences were obtained from blood. These receptors all stem from a woman aged 80 or over in good health. Both conserved end residues are part of each CDR3. D genes are given only for firm matches. For some rows the clone size is stated as once, few or many, or as a class when expanded; others skip it.

TRBJ2-3,TRBV5-1,many,NA,TGCGCCAGCTCCCCTAGGGGGATCACCACAGATACGCAGTATTTT,CASSPRGITTDTQYF
TRBJ1-2,TRBV4-2,NA,TRBD1,TGTGCCAGCAGCCCTATAAAGGACAGGTCTTACTATGGCTACACCTTC,CASSPIKDRSYYGYTF
TRBJ2-7,TRBV12-3/TRBV12-4,many,TRBD1,TGTGCCAGCAGTCCCGGACAGGGTGGTCTCCACGAGCAGTACTTC,CASSPGQGGLHEQYF
TRBJ2-3,TRBV7-2,many,TRBD2,TGTGCCAGCAGCCCGGCCGGGGGGGGCCAGGTCACGCAGTATTTT,CASSPAGGGQVTQYF
TRBJ2-5,TRBV2,many,TRBD2,TGTGCCAGCGGAGCGGGGACGTACCAAGAGACCCAGTACTTC,CASGAGTYQETQYF
TRBJ2-7,TRBV29-1,many,NA,TGCAGCGTTTCTCCCGGCCCCTACGAGCAGTACTTC,CSVSPGPYEQYF
TRBJ1-1,TRBV4-3,NA,NA,TGCGCCAGCAGCCAAGAACCGGGTAGCACCGAAGCTTTCTTT,CASSQEPGSTEAFF
TRBJ2-1,TRBV5-1,many,NA,TGCGCCAGCAGCCTAACGCCGGGCCCTAGCTCCTACAATGAGCAGTTCTTC,CASSLTPGPSSYNEQFF
TRBJ2-3,TRBV12-3/TRBV12-4,NA,TRBD1,TGTGCCAGCAGTAGGACAGGGAGCACAGATGCGGAGTATTTT,CASSRTGSTDAEYF
TRBJ2-7,TRBV28,many,NA,TGTGCCAGTTTAGGGGGACTGAAGTCCTACGAGCAGTACTTC,CASLGGLKSYEQYF
TRBJ2-1,TRBV12-3/TRBV12-4,many,TRBD2,TGTGCCAGCAATCTGGGGACTAGCGGGGGCCCGACGCAGTTCTTC,CASNLGTSGGPTQFF